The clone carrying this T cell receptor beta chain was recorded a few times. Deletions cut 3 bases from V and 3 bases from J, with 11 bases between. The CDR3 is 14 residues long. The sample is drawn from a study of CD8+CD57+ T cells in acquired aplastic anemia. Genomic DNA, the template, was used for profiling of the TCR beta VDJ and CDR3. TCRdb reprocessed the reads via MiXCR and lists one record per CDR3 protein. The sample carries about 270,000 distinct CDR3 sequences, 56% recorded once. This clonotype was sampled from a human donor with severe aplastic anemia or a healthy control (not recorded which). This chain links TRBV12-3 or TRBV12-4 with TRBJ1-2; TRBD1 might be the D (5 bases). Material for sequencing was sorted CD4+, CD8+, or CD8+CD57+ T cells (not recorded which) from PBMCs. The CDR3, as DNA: TGTGCCAGCAGTTTGGGACCGATTGACTATGGCTACACCTTC. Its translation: CASSLGPIDYGYTF.